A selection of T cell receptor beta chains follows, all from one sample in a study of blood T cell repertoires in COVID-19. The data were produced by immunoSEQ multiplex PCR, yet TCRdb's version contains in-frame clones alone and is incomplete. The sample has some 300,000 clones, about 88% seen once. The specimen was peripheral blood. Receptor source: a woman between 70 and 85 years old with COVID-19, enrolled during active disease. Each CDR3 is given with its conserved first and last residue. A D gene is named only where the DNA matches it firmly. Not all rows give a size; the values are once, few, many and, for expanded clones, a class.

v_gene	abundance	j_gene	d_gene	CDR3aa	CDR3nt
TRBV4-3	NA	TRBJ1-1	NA	CASSQDKFLGDTEAFF	TGCGCCAGCAGCCAAGATAAATTTTTAGGGGACACTGAAGCTTTCTTT
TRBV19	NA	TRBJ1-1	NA	CASSIDRGNTEAFF	TGTGCCAGTAGTATAGACAGGGGGAACACTGAAGCTTTCTTT
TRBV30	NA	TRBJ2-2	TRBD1	CAWRFPDRVNTGELFF	TGTGCCTGGAGGTTCCCGGACAGGGTGAACACCGGGGAGCTGTTTTTT
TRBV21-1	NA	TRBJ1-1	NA	CASSTTYRGKITEAFF	TGTGCCAGCAGCACCACCTACAGGGGGAAGATCACTGAAGCTTTCTTT
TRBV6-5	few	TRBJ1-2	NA	CASSYSERGPNYGYTF	TGTGCCAGCAGTTACTCTGAGCGGGGGCCTAACTATGGCTACACCTTC
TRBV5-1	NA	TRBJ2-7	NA	CASSLMEGYEQYF	TGCGCCAGCAGCTTGATGGAGGGCTACGAGCAGTACTTC
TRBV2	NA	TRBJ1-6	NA	CASSEGTGYGNSPLHF	TGTGCCAGCAGTGAAGGAACAGGGTATGGGAATTCACCCCTCCACTTT
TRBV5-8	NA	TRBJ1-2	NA	CASSLTGSGSYGYTF	TGTGCCAGCAGCTTGACAGGGAGCGGGAGCTATGGCTACACCTTC
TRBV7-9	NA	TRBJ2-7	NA	CASSHRQDEQYF	TGTGCCAGCAGCCACCGCCAGGACGAGCAGTACTTC
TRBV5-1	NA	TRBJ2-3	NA	CASSLIGHTVGDTQYF	TGCGCCAGCAGCTTGATTGGACATACCGTGGGAGATACGCAGTATTTT
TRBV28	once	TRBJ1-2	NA	CASPPLTGINYGYTF	TGTGCCAGCCCACCCTTAACAGGGATTAACTATGGCTACACCTTC
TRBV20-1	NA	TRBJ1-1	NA	CSASMNQARF	TGCAGTGCTAGTATGAATCAGGCCCGATTT
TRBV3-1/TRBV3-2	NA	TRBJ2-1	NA	CASSQPRLGGYNEQFF	TGTGCCAGCAGCCAGCCCCGGCTAGGGGGCTACAATGAGCAGTTCTTC
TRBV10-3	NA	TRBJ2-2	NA	CAISANQAANTGELFF	TGTGCCATCAGTGCCAACCAGGCCGCGAACACCGGGGAGCTGTTTTTT
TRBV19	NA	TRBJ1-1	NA	CASIGRLLNTEAFF	TGTGCCAGTATTGGGCGCCTTTTGAACACTGAAGCTTTCTTT
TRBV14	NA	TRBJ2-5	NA	CASSQVERRGQETQYF	TGTGCCAGCAGCCAAGTTGAGAGGCGAGGACAAGAGACCCAGTACTTC